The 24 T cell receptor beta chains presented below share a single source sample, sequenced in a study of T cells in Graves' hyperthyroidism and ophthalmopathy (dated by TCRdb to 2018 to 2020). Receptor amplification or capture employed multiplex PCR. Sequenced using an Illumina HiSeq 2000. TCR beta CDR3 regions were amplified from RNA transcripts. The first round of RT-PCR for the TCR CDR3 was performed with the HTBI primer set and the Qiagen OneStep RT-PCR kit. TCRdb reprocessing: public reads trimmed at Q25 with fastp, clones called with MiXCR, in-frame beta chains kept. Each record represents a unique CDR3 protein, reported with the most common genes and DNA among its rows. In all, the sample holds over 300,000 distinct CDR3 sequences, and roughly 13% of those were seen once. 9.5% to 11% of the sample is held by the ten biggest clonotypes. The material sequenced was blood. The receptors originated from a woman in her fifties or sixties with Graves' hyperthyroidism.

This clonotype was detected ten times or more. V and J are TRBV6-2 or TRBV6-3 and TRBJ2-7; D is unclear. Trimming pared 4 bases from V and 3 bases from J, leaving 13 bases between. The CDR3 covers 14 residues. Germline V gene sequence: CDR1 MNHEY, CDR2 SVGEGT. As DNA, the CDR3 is TGTGCCAGCAGTTCCCCCTGGAACTACTACGAGCAGTACTTC. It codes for CASSSPWNYYEQYF.

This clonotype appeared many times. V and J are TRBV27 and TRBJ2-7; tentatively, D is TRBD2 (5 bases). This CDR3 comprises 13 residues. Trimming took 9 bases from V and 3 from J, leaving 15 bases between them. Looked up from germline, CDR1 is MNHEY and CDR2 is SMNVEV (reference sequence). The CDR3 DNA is TGTGCCAGGCTCGGGGTCTGCGACTACGAGCAGTACTTC. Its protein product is CARLGVCDYEQYF.

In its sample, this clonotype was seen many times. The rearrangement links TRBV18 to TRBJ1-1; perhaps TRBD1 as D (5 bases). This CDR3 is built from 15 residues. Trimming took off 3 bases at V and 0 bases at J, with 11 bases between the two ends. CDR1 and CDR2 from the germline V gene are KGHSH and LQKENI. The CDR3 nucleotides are TGTGCCAGCTCACCGAATACAGGTCTGAACACTGAAGCTTTCTTT. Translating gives CASSPNTGLNTEAFF.

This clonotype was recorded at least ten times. CDR3 sequence (DNA): TGCAGTGCTAGGGACTACCGAAGCTCCTACAATGAGCAGTTCTTC. Residues: CSARDYRSSYNEQFF. The chain recombines TRBV20-1 with TRBJ2-1; TRBD2 might be the D (6 bases). V was cut by 3 bases and J by 0 bases, with 12 bases left in between. CDR1 and CDR2 from the germline V gene are DFQATT and SNEGSKA (reference sequence). This CDR3 comprises 15 residues.

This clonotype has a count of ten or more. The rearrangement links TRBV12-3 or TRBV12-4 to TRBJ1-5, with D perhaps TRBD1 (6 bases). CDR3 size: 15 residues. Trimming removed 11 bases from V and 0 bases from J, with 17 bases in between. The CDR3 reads CAPGARGYSNQPQHF. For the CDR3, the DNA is TGTGCCCCAGGGGCGCGGGGGTATAGCAATCAGCCCCAGCATTTT.

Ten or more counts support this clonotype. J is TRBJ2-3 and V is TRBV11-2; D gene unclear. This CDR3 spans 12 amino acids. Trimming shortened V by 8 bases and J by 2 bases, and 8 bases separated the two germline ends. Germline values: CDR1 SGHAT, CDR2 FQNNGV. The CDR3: CASQMDTDTQYF. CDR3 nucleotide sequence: TGTGCCAGCCAGATGGACACAGATACGCAGTATTTT.

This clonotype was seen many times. The DNA for the CDR3 is TGTGCCAGCAGCTTTAAGGAGGGGGCAAGCACCGGGGAGCTGTTTTTT. Translated, it gives CASSFKEGASTGELFF. The chain recombines TRBV12-3 or TRBV12-4 with TRBJ2-2, with a possible D match to TRBD1 (7 bases). With 6 bases removed from V and 4 bases from J, the gap between germline ends came to 18 bases. The CDR3 covers 16 residues.

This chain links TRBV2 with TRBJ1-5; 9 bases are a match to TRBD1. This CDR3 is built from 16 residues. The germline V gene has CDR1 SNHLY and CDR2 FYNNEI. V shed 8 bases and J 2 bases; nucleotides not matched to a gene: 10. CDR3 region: CASVSRTGVGNQPQHF. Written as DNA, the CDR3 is TGTGCCAGCGTATCTAGGACAGGGGTTGGCAATCAGCCCCAGCATTTT.

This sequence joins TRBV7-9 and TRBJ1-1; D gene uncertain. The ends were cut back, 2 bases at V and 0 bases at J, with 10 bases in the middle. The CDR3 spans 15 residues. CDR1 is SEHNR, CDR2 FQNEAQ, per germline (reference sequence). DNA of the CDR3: TGTGCCAGCAGCTTACCAGGAGGGCTGAACACTGAAGCTTTCTTT. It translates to CASSLPGGLNTEAFF.

The CDR3 DNA sequence: TGTGCCAGTACTTCCGGTCTAGCGGGAGGGAATACGCAGTATTTT. Translated: CASTSGLAGGNTQYF. The chain recombines TRBV19 with TRBJ2-3; TRBD2 matches at 12 bases. Trimming took 7 bases from V and 7 from J; bases not matched to a gene: 9. The CDR3 contains 15 residues. CDR1 LNHDA and CDR2 SQIVND come from the germline V gene (reference sequence).

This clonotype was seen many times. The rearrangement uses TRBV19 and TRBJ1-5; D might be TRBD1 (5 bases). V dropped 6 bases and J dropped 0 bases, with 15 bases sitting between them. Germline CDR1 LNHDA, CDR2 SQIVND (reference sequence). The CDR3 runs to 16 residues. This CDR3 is CASRNRDGFSNQPQHF. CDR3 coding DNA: TGTGCCAGTAGGAACCGGGACGGGTTTAGCAATCAGCCCCAGCATTTT.

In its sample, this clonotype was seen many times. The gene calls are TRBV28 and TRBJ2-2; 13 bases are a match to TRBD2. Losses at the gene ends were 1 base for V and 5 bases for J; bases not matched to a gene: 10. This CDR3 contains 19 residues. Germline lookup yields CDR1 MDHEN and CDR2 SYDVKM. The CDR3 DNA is TGTGCCAGCAGTTTATCCTACGGACTAGCGGGAGTAGTTACCGGGGAGCTGTTTTTT. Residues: CASSLSYGLAGVVTGELFF.

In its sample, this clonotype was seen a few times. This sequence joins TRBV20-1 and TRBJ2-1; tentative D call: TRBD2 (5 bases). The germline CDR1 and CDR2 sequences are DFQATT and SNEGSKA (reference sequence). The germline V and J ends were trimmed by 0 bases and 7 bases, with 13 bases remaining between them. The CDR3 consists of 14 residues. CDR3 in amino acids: CSARDLKRRNEQFF. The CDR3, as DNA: TGCAGTGCTAGAGATCTAAAGAGGAGGAATGAGCAGTTCTTC.

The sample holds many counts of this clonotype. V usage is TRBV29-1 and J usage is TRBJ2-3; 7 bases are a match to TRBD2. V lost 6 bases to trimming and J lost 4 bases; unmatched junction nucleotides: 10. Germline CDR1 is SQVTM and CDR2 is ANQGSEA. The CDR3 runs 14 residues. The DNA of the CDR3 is TGCAGCGTCGCCTTTCGGGAGGTGGCAGATACGCAGTATTTT. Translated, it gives CSVAFREVADTQYF.

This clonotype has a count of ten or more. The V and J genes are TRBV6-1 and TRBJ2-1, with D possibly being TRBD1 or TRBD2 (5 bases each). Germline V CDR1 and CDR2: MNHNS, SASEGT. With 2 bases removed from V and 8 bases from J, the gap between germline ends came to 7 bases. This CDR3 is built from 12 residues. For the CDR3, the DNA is TGTGCCAGCAGTGAACAGGGAGATGAGCAGTTCTTC. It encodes CASSEQGDEQFF.

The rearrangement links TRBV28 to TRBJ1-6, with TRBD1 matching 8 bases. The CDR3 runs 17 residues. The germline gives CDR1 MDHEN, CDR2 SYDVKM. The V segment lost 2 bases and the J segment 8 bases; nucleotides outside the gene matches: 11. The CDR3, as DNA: TGTGCCAGCAGTTTAGGGCAGGGGGCATTATGGTATTCACCCCTCCACTTT. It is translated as CASSLGQGALWYSPLHF.

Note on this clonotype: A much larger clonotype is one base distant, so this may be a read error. The CDR3, as DNA: TGTGCCATCAGTGTATCAGTCGACGATGAGCAGTACTTC. It encodes CAISVSVDDEQYF. V and J are TRBV10-3 and TRBJ2-7; the D is unclear. The CDR3 sequence is 13 residues long. The germline V gene has CDR1 ENHRY and CDR2 SYGVKD. The germline V and J ends were trimmed by 4 bases and 7 bases, with 14 bases remaining between them.

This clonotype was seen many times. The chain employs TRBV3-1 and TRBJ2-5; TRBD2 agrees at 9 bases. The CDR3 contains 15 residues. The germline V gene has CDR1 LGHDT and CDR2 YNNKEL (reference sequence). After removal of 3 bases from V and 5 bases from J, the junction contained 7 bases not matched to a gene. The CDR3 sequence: CASSHNAGGPETQYF. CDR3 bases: TGTGCCAGCAGCCACAACGCGGGAGGGCCGGAGACCCAGTACTTC.

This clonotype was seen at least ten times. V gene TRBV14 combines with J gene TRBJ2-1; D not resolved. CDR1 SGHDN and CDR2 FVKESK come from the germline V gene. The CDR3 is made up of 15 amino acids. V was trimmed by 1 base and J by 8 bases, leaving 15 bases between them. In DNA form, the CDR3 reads TGTGCCAGCAGCCAAGGGACCTCGCGAGTGGATGAGCAGTTCTTC. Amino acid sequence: CASSQGTSRVDEQFF.

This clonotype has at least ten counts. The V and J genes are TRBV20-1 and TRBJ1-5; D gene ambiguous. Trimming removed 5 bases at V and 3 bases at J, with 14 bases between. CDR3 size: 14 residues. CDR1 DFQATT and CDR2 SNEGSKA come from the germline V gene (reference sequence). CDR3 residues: CSAGLTRTNQPQHF. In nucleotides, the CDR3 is TGCAGTGCTGGCCTTACTAGGACCAATCAGCCCCAGCATTTT.

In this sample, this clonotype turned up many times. As DNA, the CDR3 is TGCGCCAGCAGCTTGGTGGTCGGGAGGGACACTGAAGCTTTCTTT. This translates into CASSLVVGRDTEAFF. This sequence joins TRBV5-1 and TRBJ1-1; D gene unclear. There are 15 residues in the CDR3. The V gene lost 0 bases and the J gene lost 3 bases, with 12 bases spanning the gap. In germline, CDR1 is SGHRS, CDR2 YFSETQ.

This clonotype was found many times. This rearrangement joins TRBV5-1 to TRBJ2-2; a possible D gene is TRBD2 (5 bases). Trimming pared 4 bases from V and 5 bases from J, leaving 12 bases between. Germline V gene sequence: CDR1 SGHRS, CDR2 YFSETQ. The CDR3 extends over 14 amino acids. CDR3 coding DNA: TGCGCCAGCAGCGACCTACGAGGGACCGGGGAGCTGTTTTTT. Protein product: CASSDLRGTGELFF.

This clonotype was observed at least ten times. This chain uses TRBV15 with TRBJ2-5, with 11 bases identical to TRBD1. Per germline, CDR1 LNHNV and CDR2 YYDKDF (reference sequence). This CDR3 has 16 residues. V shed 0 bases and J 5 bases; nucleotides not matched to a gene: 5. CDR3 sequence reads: CATSRDPDRGHETQYF. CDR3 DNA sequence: TGTGCCACCAGCAGAGATCCGGACAGGGGGCATGAGACCCAGTACTTC.

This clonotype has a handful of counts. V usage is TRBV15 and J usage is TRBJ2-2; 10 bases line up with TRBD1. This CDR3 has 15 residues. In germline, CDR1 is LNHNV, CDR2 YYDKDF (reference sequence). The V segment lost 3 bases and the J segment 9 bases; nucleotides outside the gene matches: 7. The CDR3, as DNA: TGTGCCACCAGCAGGCGGGGACAGGGGTTGAGGGAGCTGTTTTTT. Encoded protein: CATSRRGQGLRELFF.